These T cell receptor beta chains were read from a single sample in a study of CD8+ T cells in alopecia areata. TCRdb's copy holds only in-frame clones and misses some; the assay was immunoSEQ multiplex PCR. The table lists tens of thousands of clones, about 71% of them singletons. Sequencing used CD8+ T cells sorted from blood, obtained between weeks 44 and 45, from a patient treated with tofacitinib. Every receptor here comes from a human donor with alopecia areata. Both conserved end residues are part of each CDR3. The order of the fields is CDR3 protein, CDR3 DNA, D gene, V gene, clone size, J gene. A D gene is named only where the DNA matches it firmly. Clone size is stated in some rows and not others, as once, few, many or a class when expanded.

cdr3_aa: CASRGPRNEQFF
cdr3_nt: TGCGCCAGCAGGGGCCCTAGGAATGAGCAGTTCTTC
d_call: NA
v_call: TRBV10-2
clone_size: NA
j_call: TRBJ2-1

cdr3_aa: CASSGLAGSSYNEQFF
cdr3_nt: TGTGCCAGCAGCGGACTAGCGGGGAGCTCCTACAATGAGCAGTTCTTC
d_call: TRBD2
v_call: TRBV7-2
clone_size: NA
j_call: TRBJ2-1

cdr3_aa: CSVLEWDGYTF
cdr3_nt: TGCAGCGTCCTCGAGTGGGATGGCTACACCTTC
d_call: NA
v_call: TRBV29-1
clone_size: NA
j_call: TRBJ1-2

cdr3_aa: CAISESRSGETQYF
cdr3_nt: TGTGCCATCAGTGAGTCGCGGTCGGGGGAGACCCAGTACTTC
d_call: NA
v_call: TRBV10-3
clone_size: few
j_call: TRBJ2-5

cdr3_aa: CATPRGDETQYF
cdr3_nt: TGTGCCACCCCTCGAGGGGACGAGACCCAGTACTTC
d_call: NA
v_call: TRBV19
clone_size: NA
j_call: TRBJ2-5

cdr3_aa: CAWSVERGWTGELFF
cdr3_nt: TGTGCCTGGAGTGTTGAGCGGGGGTGGACCGGGGAGCTGTTTTTT
d_call: TRBD2
v_call: TRBV30
clone_size: few
j_call: TRBJ2-2

cdr3_aa: CASSHLTRDTSPEDGYTF
cdr3_nt: TGCGCCAGCAGTCACCTTACCCGGGACACCTCCCCGGAGGATGGCTACACCTTC
d_call: NA
v_call: TRBV23-1
clone_size: few
j_call: TRBJ1-2

cdr3_aa: CASSYRRTEAFF
cdr3_nt: TGTGCCAGCAGCTACCGTAGGACTGAAGCTTTCTTT
d_call: NA
v_call: TRBV7-2
clone_size: NA
j_call: TRBJ1-1

cdr3_aa: CASMGLTPYEQYF
cdr3_nt: TGTGCCAGCATGGGCTTAACTCCCTACGAGCAGTACTTC
d_call: NA
v_call: TRBV27
clone_size: NA
j_call: TRBJ2-7

cdr3_aa: CASSISGMNTEAFF
cdr3_nt: TGCGCCAGCAGCATATCAGGCATGAACACTGAAGCTTTCTTT
d_call: NA
v_call: TRBV5-1
clone_size: few
j_call: TRBJ1-1

cdr3_aa: CASSLYPQEDGYTF
cdr3_nt: TGTGCCAGCAGTTTATACCCTCAGGAGGATGGCTACACCTTC
d_call: NA
v_call: TRBV27
clone_size: NA
j_call: TRBJ1-2

cdr3_aa: CASSYDTYNEQFF
cdr3_nt: TGTGCCAGCAGTTATGACACCTACAATGAGCAGTTCTTC
d_call: NA
v_call: TRBV27
clone_size: NA
j_call: TRBJ2-1

cdr3_aa: CASSGTLGSVEQYF
cdr3_nt: TGTGCCAGCAGTGGGACCCTCGGCTCCGTCGAGCAGTACTTC
d_call: NA
v_call: TRBV6-1
clone_size: few
j_call: TRBJ2-7

cdr3_aa: CASSLIGGGEQYF
cdr3_nt: TGTGCCAGCAGCTTAATAGGGGGCGGCGAGCAGTACTTC
d_call: TRBD1
v_call: TRBV11-2
clone_size: NA
j_call: TRBJ2-7

cdr3_aa: CASSLGGGRNQPQHF
cdr3_nt: TGTGCCAGCAGCTTAGGCGGGGGGCGCAATCAGCCCCAGCATTTT
d_call: NA
v_call: TRBV7-2
clone_size: NA
j_call: TRBJ1-5

cdr3_aa: CSVDIGDYEQYF
cdr3_nt: TGCAGCGTTGACATCGGGGACTACGAGCAGTACTTC
d_call: NA
v_call: TRBV29-1
clone_size: NA
j_call: TRBJ2-7

cdr3_aa: CASSEALGGNQPQHF
cdr3_nt: TGTGCCAGCAGTGAAGCGCTAGGTGGCAATCAGCCCCAGCATTTT
d_call: NA
v_call: TRBV2
clone_size: NA
j_call: TRBJ1-5

cdr3_aa: CASRGDRPTQPQHF
cdr3_nt: TGTGCCAGCAGAGGGGACAGACCCACTCAGCCCCAGCATTTT
d_call: TRBD1
v_call: TRBV2
clone_size: few
j_call: TRBJ1-5

cdr3_aa: CASSYRSGELFF
cdr3_nt: TGCGCCAGCAGTTACAGAAGCGGGGAGCTGTTTTTT
d_call: NA
v_call: TRBV5-1
clone_size: NA
j_call: TRBJ2-2

cdr3_aa: CASSFRTGDEQYF
cdr3_nt: TGTGCCAGCAGTTTCCGGACAGGGGACGAGCAGTACTTC
d_call: TRBD1
v_call: TRBV27
clone_size: NA
j_call: TRBJ2-7

cdr3_aa: CASSPRPGYEKLFF
cdr3_nt: TGTGCCAGCAGCCCGCGTCCGGGTTACGAAAAACTGTTTTTT
d_call: NA
v_call: TRBV7-6
clone_size: NA
j_call: TRBJ1-4

cdr3_aa: CASSSLDWSSYNEQFF
cdr3_nt: TGTGCCAGCAGTTCTCTCGACTGGAGCTCCTACAATGAGCAGTTCTTC
d_call: NA
v_call: TRBV27
clone_size: NA
j_call: TRBJ2-1

cdr3_aa: CASREAGELFF
cdr3_nt: TGTGCCAGCAGAGAGGCCGGGGAGCTGTTTTTT
d_call: NA
v_call: TRBV7-2
clone_size: few
j_call: TRBJ2-2

cdr3_aa: CSVTAGTDGYEQYF
cdr3_nt: TGTAGCGTTACCGCAGGGACCGATGGCTACGAGCAGTACTTC
d_call: NA
v_call: TRBV29-1
clone_size: NA
j_call: TRBJ2-7

cdr3_aa: CASSEGTGAGELFF
cdr3_nt: TGTGCCAGCAGTGAAGGGACAGGGGCCGGGGAGCTGTTTTTT
d_call: TRBD1
v_call: TRBV6-1
clone_size: NA
j_call: TRBJ2-2

cdr3_aa: CASSVGGTDTQYF
cdr3_nt: TGTGCCAGCAGCGTAGGGGGCACAGATACGCAGTATTTT
d_call: NA
v_call: TRBV9
clone_size: NA
j_call: TRBJ2-3

cdr3_aa: CAWSSDRDNTDTQYF
cdr3_nt: TGTGCCTGGAGTTCGGACAGGGATAACACAGATACGCAGTATTTT
d_call: TRBD1
v_call: TRBV30
clone_size: NA
j_call: TRBJ2-3

cdr3_aa: CASSLGPGVDNEQFF
cdr3_nt: TGTGCCAGCAGCTTAGGTCCTGGGGTGGACAATGAGCAGTTCTTC
d_call: NA
v_call: TRBV7-3
clone_size: NA
j_call: TRBJ2-1

cdr3_aa: CASSADYGYTF
cdr3_nt: TGTGCCAGTAGCGCGGACTATGGCTACACCTTC
d_call: NA
v_call: TRBV19
clone_size: NA
j_call: TRBJ1-2

cdr3_aa: CASRGGAGGNEQYF
cdr3_nt: TGCGCCAGCAGGGGAGGGGCAGGGGGCAACGAGCAGTACTTC
d_call: NA
v_call: TRBV5-1
clone_size: NA
j_call: TRBJ2-7

cdr3_aa: CASSQGQGLAYEQYF
cdr3_nt: TGCGCCAGCAGCCAGGGACAGGGGCTAGCCTACGAGCAGTACTTC
d_call: TRBD1
v_call: TRBV4-3
clone_size: NA
j_call: TRBJ2-7

cdr3_aa: CASSYDSGGYEQYF
cdr3_nt: TGTGCCAGCAGTTACGATAGCGGGGGCTACGAGCAGTACTTC
d_call: TRBD2
v_call: TRBV6-5
clone_size: few
j_call: TRBJ2-7

cdr3_aa: CASSLAFGQETQYF
cdr3_nt: TGTGCCAGCAGCTTAGCCTTCGGGCAAGAGACCCAGTACTTC
d_call: NA
v_call: TRBV7-6
clone_size: NA
j_call: TRBJ2-5

cdr3_aa: CASSLGGTSSELFF
cdr3_nt: TGTGCCAGCAGTCTAGGGGGGACCTCGTCAGAGCTGTTTTTT
d_call: NA
v_call: TRBV27
clone_size: NA
j_call: TRBJ2-2

cdr3_aa: CASRTGGAGQPQHF
cdr3_nt: TGTGCCAGCAGAACAGGGGGCGCGGGTCAGCCCCAGCATTTT
d_call: TRBD1
v_call: TRBV27
clone_size: NA
j_call: TRBJ1-5

cdr3_aa: CASSLSGGDTGELFF
cdr3_nt: TGTGCCAGCAGCTTAAGCGGGGGGGATACCGGGGAGCTGTTTTTT
d_call: TRBD2
v_call: TRBV7-8
clone_size: NA
j_call: TRBJ2-2

cdr3_aa: CASSTGANVLTF
cdr3_nt: TGTGCCAGCTCAACTGGGGCCAACGTCCTGACTTTC
d_call: NA
v_call: TRBV7-3
clone_size: NA
j_call: TRBJ2-6

cdr3_aa: CASSPPPRGKSYEQYF
cdr3_nt: TGCGCCAGCAGCCCACCGCCCAGGGGAAAAAGTTACGAGCAGTACTTC
d_call: NA
v_call: TRBV4-1
clone_size: NA
j_call: TRBJ2-7